The 10 T cell receptor beta chains below all came from one sample that was sequenced in a study of T cell responses to AZD1222 COVID-19 vaccine. Only in-frame clones appear in the TCRdb table, and some are missing; sequencing was by immunoSEQ multiplex PCR. This repertoire shows some 130,000 clones, approximately 85% found once; its top ten account for 1.5% to 2%. The sample consisted of peripheral blood, taken on day 0 of AZD1222 vaccination. The source is an adult in good health.

This clone was seen more than once but under ten times. This rearrangement joins TRBV7-2 to TRBJ1-4; 9 bases line up with TRBD1. Germline assignment: CDR1 SGHTA and CDR2 FQGNSA. This CDR3 spans 14 amino acids. Trimming took 4 bases from V and 8 from J; bases not matched to a gene: 5. The CDR3 sequence is CASSSTGGREKLFF. In DNA, the CDR3 is TGTGCCAGCAGCTCGACAGGGGGACGGGAAAAACTGTTTTTT. The full variable domain, rest sourced from reference TRBV7-2 and TRBJ1-4, is GAGVSQSPSNKVTEKGKDVELRCDPISGHTALYWYRQSLGQGLEFLIYFQGNSAPDKSGLPSDRFSAERTGGSVSTLTIQRTQQEDSAVYLCASSSTGGREKLFFGSGTQLSVL.

The CDR3 is CASSARDPSDEQYF. The CDR3 coding sequence is TGTGCCAGCAGCGCCCGGGACCCCTCGGACGAGCAGTACTTC. The chain combines TRBV9 with TRBJ2-7; D is possibly TRBD1 or TRBD2 (5 bases each). The germline V and J ends were trimmed by 3 bases and 5 bases, with 15 bases remaining between them. The CDR3 totals 14 residues. CDR1 is SGDLS, CDR2 YYNGEE, per germline.

The chain combines TRBV5-6 with TRBJ1-1; D ambiguous. The CDR3 has 14 amino acids. Germline CDR1 is SGHDT and CDR2 is YYEEEE. The ends were cut back, 1 base at V and 3 bases at J, with 10 bases in the middle. The CDR3 reads CASSLSGAYTEAFF. The CDR3 DNA follows: TGTGCCAGCAGCTTGTCTGGTGCGTACACTGAAGCTTTCTTT.

The chain joins TRBV7-2 to TRBJ1-1; 9 bases align to TRBD1. Losses at the gene ends were 0 bases for V and 2 bases for J; bases not matched to a gene: 4. This CDR3 region has 16 residues. The germline gives CDR1 SGHTA, CDR2 FQGNSA. The chain's CDR3 is CASSLAGQGLNTEAFF. In nucleotides, the CDR3 is TGTGCCAGCAGCTTAGCGGGACAGGGACTAAACACTGAAGCTTTCTTT. Based on the CDR3 plus reference TRBV7-2 and TRBJ1-1, the full variable domain is GAGVSQSPSNKVTEKGKDVELRCDPISGHTALYWYRQSLGQGLEFLIYFQGNSAPDKSGLPSDRFSAERTGGSVSTLTIQRTQQEDSAVYLCASSLAGQGLNTEAFFGQGTRLTVV.

Only one count was recorded for this clone. The chain couples TRBV7-2 to TRBJ2-7; 9 bases agree with TRBD2. Trimming removed 5 bases from V and 6 bases from J; junction bases left unmatched: 11. This CDR3 is 15 amino acids long. From germline, CDR1 is SGHTA and CDR2 FQGNSA. The DNA for the CDR3 is TGTGCCAGCAGCCCAGGGACTAGCTGGTCCCTCGAGCAGTACTTC. Amino acid sequence: CASSPGTSWSLEQYF. Full variable domain (remainder filled in from reference TRBV7-2 and TRBJ2-7): GAGVSQSPSNKVTEKGKDVELRCDPISGHTALYWYRQSLGQGLEFLIYFQGNSAPDKSGLPSDRFSAERTGGSVSTLTIQRTQQEDSAVYLCASSPGTSWSLEQYFGPGTRLTVT.

J is TRBJ1-2 and V is TRBV21-1. TRBV21-1 counts as a pseudogene. The CDR3 covers 14 residues. The CDR3 loop reads CASSTQGGPGGYTF. The CDR3 DNA reads as TGTGCCAGCAGCACCCAGGGGGGGCCCGGGGGCTACACCTTC.

The V and J genes are TRBV30 and TRBJ2-7; D tentatively fits TRBD1 or TRBD2 (7 bases each). Trimming took off 3 bases at V and 5 bases at J, with 17 bases between the two ends. The CDR3 consists of 14 residues. The germline CDR1 and CDR2 sequences are GTSNPN and SVGIG (reference sequence). CDR3 amino acids: CAWSGTGGQHEQYF. CDR3 coding DNA: TGTGCCTGGAGCGGTACGGGGGGACAGCACGAGCAGTACTTC.

The chain employs TRBV6-2 or TRBV6-3 and TRBJ2-5; 11 nucleotides line up with TRBD2. Germline V gene lookup returns CDR1 MNHEY and CDR2 SVGEGT. The junction had 5 bases not matched to a gene; V was cut back by 5 bases and J by 3 bases. This CDR3 spans 15 amino acids. The CDR3 DNA reads as TGTGCCAGCAGTACCCCGACTAGCGGGAAAGAGACCCAGTACTTC. Its translation: CASSTPTSGKETQYF.

This chain uses TRBV5-1 with TRBJ2-1; D is possibly TRBD1 (5 bases). Germline V gene data show CDR1 as SGHRS and CDR2 as YFSETQ. This CDR3 comprises 15 residues. Trimming removed 0 bases at V and 9 bases at J, with 16 bases between. The CDR3 nucleotides are TGCGCCAGCAGCTTGGTAGCAGGGATGGACGGTGAGCAGTTCTTC. It specifies CASSLVAGMDGEQFF. Using reference TRBV5-1 and TRBJ2-1 for the parts outside the CDR3, the full variable domain is KAGVTQTPRYLIKTRGQQVTLSCSPISGHRSVSWYQQTPGQGLQFLFEYFSETQRNKGNFPGRFSGRQFSNSRSEMNVSTLELGDSALYLCASSLVAGMDGEQFFGPGTRLTVL.

This clone was picked up one time. The rearrangement joins TRBV7-2 to TRBJ2-1; 7 nucleotides line up with TRBD2. The CDR3 runs to 16 residues. Trimming removed 5 bases from V and 7 bases from J; junction bases left unmatched: 14. The germline gives CDR1 SGHTA, CDR2 FQGNSA. This chain's CDR3 is CASSAYTSVLANEQFF. CDR3 bases: TGTGCCAGCAGCGCATATACTAGCGTGCTGGCAAATGAGCAGTTCTTC. The full variable domain, rest sourced from reference TRBV7-2 and TRBJ2-1, is GAGVSQSPSNKVTEKGKDVELRCDPISGHTALYWYRQSLGQGLEFLIYFQGNSAPDKSGLPSDRFSAERTGGSVSTLTIQRTQQEDSAVYLCASSAYTSVLANEQFFGPGTRLTVL.